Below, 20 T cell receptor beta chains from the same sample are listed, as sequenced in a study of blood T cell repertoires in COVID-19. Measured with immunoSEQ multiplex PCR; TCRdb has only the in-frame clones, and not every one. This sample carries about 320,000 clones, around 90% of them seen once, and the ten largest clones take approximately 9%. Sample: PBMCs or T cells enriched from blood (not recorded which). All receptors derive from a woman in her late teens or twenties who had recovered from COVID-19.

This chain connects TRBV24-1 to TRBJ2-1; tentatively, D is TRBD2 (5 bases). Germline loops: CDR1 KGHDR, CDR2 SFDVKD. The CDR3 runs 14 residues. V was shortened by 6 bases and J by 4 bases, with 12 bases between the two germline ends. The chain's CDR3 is CATSSRGPYNEQFF. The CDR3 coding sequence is TGTGCCACCAGTTCTAGAGGGCCTTACAATGAGCAGTTCTTC.

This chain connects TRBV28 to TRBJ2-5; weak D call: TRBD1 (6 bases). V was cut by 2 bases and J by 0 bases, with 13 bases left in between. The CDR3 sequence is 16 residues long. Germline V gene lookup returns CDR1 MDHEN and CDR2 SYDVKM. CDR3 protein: CASSLRRDKNQETQYF. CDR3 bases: TGTGCCAGCAGTTTACGAAGGGACAAGAACCAAGAGACCCAGTACTTC.

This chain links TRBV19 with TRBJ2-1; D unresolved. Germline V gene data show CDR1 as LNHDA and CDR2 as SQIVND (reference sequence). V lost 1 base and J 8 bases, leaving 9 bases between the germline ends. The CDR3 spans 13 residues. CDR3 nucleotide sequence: TGTGCCAGTAGTATAGTCGACACCTATGAGCAGTTCTTC. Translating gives CASSIVDTYEQFF.

This chain's CDR3 is CASSDRHGTSYNEQFF. For the CDR3, the DNA is TGTGCCAGCAGCGATAGGCACGGGACAAGCTACAATGAGCAGTTCTTC. J is TRBJ2-1 and V is TRBV7-6; D is possibly TRBD1 (6 bases). The CDR3 extends over 16 amino acids. Germline CDR1 reads SGHVS; CDR2 reads FNYEAQ. V lost 5 bases and J 3 bases, leaving 17 bases between the germline ends.

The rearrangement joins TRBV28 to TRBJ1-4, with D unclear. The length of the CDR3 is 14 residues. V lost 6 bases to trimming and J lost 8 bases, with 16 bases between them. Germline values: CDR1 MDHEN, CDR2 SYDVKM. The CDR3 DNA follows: TGTGCCAGCAGCCGCCAAAGCCTACGAGAAAAACTGTTTTTT. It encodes CASSRQSLREKLFF.

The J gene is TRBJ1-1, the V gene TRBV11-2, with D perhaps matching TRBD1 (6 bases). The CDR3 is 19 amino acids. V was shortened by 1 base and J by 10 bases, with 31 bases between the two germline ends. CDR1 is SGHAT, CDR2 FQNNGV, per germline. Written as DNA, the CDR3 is TGTGCCAGCAGCTTAGTCCCCGGTCGCGCATCACCGGGGGGGCAGGGAGCTTTCTTT. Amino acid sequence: CASSLVPGRASPGGQGAFF.

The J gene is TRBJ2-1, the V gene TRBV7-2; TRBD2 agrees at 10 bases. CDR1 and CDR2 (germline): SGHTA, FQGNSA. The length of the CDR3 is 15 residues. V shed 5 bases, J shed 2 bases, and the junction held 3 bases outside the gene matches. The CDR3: CASSRSGGAYNEQFF. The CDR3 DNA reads TGTGCCAGCAGCCGGAGCGGGGGGGCCTACAATGAGCAGTTCTTC.

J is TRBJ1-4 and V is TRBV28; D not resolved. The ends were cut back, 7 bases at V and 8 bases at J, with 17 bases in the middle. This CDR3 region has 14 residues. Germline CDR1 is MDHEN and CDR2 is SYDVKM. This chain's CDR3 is CASKTGSRREKLFF. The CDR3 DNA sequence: TGTGCCAGCAAAACGGGATCACGGCGGGAAAAACTGTTTTTT.

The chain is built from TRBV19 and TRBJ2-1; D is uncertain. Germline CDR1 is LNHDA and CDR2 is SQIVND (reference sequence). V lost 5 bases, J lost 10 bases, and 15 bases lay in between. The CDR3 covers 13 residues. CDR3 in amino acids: CASSPLLNSEQFF. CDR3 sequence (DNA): TGTGCCAGTAGTCCCCTGCTTAACAGCGAGCAGTTCTTC.

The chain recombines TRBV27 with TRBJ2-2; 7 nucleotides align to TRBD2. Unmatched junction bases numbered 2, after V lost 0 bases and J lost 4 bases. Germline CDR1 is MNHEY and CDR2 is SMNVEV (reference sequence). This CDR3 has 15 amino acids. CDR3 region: CASSLSGGFTGELFF. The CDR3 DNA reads TGTGCCAGCAGTTTATCGGGGGGGTTCACCGGGGAGCTGTTTTTT.

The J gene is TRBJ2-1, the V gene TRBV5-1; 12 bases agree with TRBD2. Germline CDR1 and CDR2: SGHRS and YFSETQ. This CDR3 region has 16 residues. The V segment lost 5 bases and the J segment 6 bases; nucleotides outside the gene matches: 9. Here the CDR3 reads CASRQRLAGASNEQFF. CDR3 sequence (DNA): TGCGCCAGCAGGCAGCGACTAGCGGGAGCTAGCAATGAGCAGTTCTTC.

The CDR3 is CASSTRGDSEFLNTEAFF. The CDR3 DNA reads TGTGCCAGTAGTACGAGAGGGGACAGCGAATTCTTGAACACTGAAGCTTTCTTT. The chain uses TRBV19 and TRBJ1-1, with TRBD1 identical over 7 bases. After removal of 4 bases from V and 0 bases from J, the junction contained 14 bases not matched to a gene. Germline V gene data show CDR1 as LNHDA and CDR2 as SQIVND (reference sequence). This CDR3 has 18 residues. Full variable domain (remainder filled in from reference TRBV19 and TRBJ1-1): DGGITQSPKYLFRKEGQNVTLSCEQNLNHDAMYWYRQDPGQGLRLIYYSQIVNDFQKGDIAEGYSVSREKKESFPLTVTSAQKNPTAFYLCASSTRGDSEFLNTEAFFGQGTRLTVV.

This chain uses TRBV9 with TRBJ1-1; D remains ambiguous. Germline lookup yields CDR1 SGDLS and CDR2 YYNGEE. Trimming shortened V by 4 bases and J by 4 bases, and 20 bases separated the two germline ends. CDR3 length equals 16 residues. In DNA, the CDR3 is TGTGCCAGCAGCCCCGAGGGAGGGAATTGGGGCACTGAAGCTTTCTTT. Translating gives CASSPEGGNWGTEAFF.

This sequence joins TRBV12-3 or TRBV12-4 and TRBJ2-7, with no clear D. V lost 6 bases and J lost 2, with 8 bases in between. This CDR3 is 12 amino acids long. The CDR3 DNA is TGTGCCAGCAGCCCCGGAGCCTACGAGCAGTACTTC. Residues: CASSPGAYEQYF.

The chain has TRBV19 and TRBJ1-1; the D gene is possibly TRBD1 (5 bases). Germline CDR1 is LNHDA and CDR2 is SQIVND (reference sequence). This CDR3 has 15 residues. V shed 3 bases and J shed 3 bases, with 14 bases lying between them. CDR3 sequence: CASSMLGGGYTEAFF. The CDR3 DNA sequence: TGTGCCAGTAGTATGTTGGGGGGTGGGTACACTGAAGCTTTCTTT.

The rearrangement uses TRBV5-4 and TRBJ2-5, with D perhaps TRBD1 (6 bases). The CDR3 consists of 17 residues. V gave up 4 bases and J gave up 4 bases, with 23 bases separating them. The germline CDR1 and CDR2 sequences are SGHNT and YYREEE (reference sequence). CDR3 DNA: TGTGCCAGCAGCCCCGGGGTCCCCGGACAGATTACAGAGACCCAGTACTTC. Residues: CASSPGVPGQITETQYF.

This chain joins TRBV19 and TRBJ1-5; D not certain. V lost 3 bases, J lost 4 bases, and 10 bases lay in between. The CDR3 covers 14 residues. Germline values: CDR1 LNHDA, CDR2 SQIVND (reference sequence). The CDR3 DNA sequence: TGTGCCAGTAGTATTGTGCCAGGTAATCAGCCCCAGCATTTT. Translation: CASSIVPGNQPQHF.

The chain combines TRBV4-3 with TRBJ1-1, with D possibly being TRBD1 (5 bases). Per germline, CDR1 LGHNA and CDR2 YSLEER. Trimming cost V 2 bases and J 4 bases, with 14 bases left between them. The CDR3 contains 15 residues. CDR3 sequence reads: CASSQLAGRPTEAFF. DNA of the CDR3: TGCGCCAGCAGCCAATTGGCAGGGAGGCCCACTGAAGCTTTCTTT.

The CDR3 sequence: CASSLAGAGTYEQYF. DNA for the CDR3: TGTGCCAGCAGCTTAGCTGGGGCAGGGACCTACGAGCAGTACTTC. V usage is TRBV13 and J usage is TRBJ2-7; weak D call: TRBD1 (5 bases). V lost 1 base to trimming and J lost 2 bases, with 12 bases between them. This CDR3 is 15 amino acids long. The V gene's germline CDR1 is PRHDT and CDR2 FYEKMQ (reference sequence).

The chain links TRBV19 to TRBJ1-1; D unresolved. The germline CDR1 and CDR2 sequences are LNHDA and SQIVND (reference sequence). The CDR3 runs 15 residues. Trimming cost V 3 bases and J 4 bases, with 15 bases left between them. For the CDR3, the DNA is TGTGCCAGTAGTATTTTGGCGGGTGGGAGCACTGAAGCTTTCTTT. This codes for CASSILAGGSTEAFF.